This T cell receptor (beta chain) emerged from a study of T-cell memory formation after mild COVID-19. This clonotype showed up many times. 5'RACE, which relied on constant-segment primers, yielded TCR alpha and TCR beta cDNA libraries carrying sample barcodes and UMIs. Via MiXCR, TCRdb re-called the 5' RACE reads, giving one row per CDR3 protein. Of approximately 490,000 distinct CDR3 sequences listed, roughly 20% were seen once; the top ten hold 12%. Germline assignment: CDR1 SGHTA and CDR2 FQGTGA. The CDR3 sequence is 15 residues long. The V gene end was trimmed by 2 bases and the J gene end by 0 bases; junction bases not matched to a gene: 3.

The rearrangement joins TRBV7-3 to TRBJ2-7, with 8 bases fitting TRBD2. The sample consisted of PBMCs or a T cell subset sorted from them (not recorded which). The receptor was isolated from an adult woman who had mild COVID-19 (a few samples of this study predate the infection). Cell type and time point are not known. As DNA, the CDR3 is TGTGCCAGCAGCTTAGAAGCGGGAGCCTCCTACGAGCAGTACTTC. Translating gives CASSLEAGASYEQYF.